The 11 T cell receptor beta chains below all came from one sample that was sequenced in a study of vaccination and CD4 T cells after COVID-19. For these receptors, no antigen is known. CD4+ T cells that had been cultured provided DNA sequenced with the Oncomine TCR Beta short-read assay. MiXCR was run by TCRdb on the PCR reads, yielding one entry per CDR3 protein. This sample has 4,500 to 6,000 distinct CDR3 sequences; over 40% occur once, and the top ten carry less than 45%. Regarding treatment: 10-day PBMC culture with coronavirus spike peptide pools or control peptides (ViraFEST assay). Before the COVID-19 pandemic (2011-2018), CD4+ T cells were obtained from the unexposed donor. The source material was CD4+ T cells from blood, cultured in vitro. Receptor source: a human donor in good health.

The chain joins TRBV5-3 to TRBJ1-5; 7 bases are a match to TRBD1. TRBV5-3 is sorted into the ORF group, with uncertain function. The CDR3 runs to 13 residues. Trimming cost V 8 bases and J 3 bases; bases outside gene matches: 5. As DNA, the CDR3 is TGTGCCAGGGCAGGACAGGCCAATCAGCCCCAGCATTTT. It yields the protein CARAGQANQPQHF.

The J gene is TRBJ1-1, the V gene TRBV2; 7 nucleotides match TRBD1. V lost 2 bases, J lost 4 bases, and 7 bases stayed unmatched. CDR1 and CDR2 (germline): SNHLY, FYNNEI. The CDR3 covers 15 residues. CDR3 residues: CASSERGPGFTEAFF. The CDR3 region has the DNA TGTGCCAGCAGTGAAAGGGGGCCAGGGTTCACTGAAGCTTTCTTT.

As to this clonotype: The junction departs from germline at one end; a sequencing error may be responsible. V and J are TRBV10-3 and TRBJ2-3, with D possibly TRBD1 on 6 matching bases. Per germline, CDR1 ENHRY and CDR2 SYGVKD. The CDR3 sequence is 13 residues long. The DNA for the CDR3 is TGTGCCATCAGTGAGCCGCGGACAGAAACGCAGTATTTT. Protein sequence: CAISEPRTETQYF.

In its sample, this clonotype was seen a few times. Here the CDR3 reads CASSLGTGIYGYTF. As DNA, the CDR3 is TGTGCCAGCAGCTTGGGGACAGGGATTTATGGCTACACCTTC. The J gene is TRBJ1-2, the V gene TRBV7-9; 9 bases match TRBD1. CDR3 length: 14 residues. The V segment lost 3 bases and the J segment 5 bases; nucleotides outside the gene matches: 4. Germline assignment: CDR1 SEHNR and CDR2 FQNEAQ (reference sequence).

This rearrangement joins TRBV19 to TRBJ2-5; D is unresolved. The germline V gene has CDR1 LNHDA and CDR2 SQIVND (reference sequence). CDR3 length equals 13 residues. V was shortened by 3 bases and J by 3 bases, with 8 bases between the two germline ends. In DNA form, the CDR3 reads TGTGCCAGTAGTATGGTTCAGAAAGAGACCCAGTACTTC. Translation gives CASSMVQKETQYF.

The chain couples TRBV6-1 to TRBJ1-4, with a weak D call TRBD1 (6 bases). The CDR3 loop spans 14 amino acids. The germline V and J ends were trimmed by 4 bases and 3 bases, with 9 bases remaining between them. CDR1 and CDR2 from the germline V gene are MNHNS and SASEGT. The CDR3 DNA follows: TGTGCCAGCAGTGGAGGGGGTCCTAATGAAAAACTGTTTTTT. It codes for CASSGGGPNEKLFF.

The sample holds a few counts of this clonotype. The chain employs TRBV5-1 and TRBJ1-1; D unclear. V was shortened by 0 bases and J by 2 bases, with 8 bases between the two germline ends. The CDR3 loop spans 14 amino acids. Per germline, CDR1 SGHRS and CDR2 YFSETQ. For the CDR3, the DNA is TGCGCCAGCAGCTTGGACAGCCTAAACACTGAAGCTTTCTTT. Translated, it gives CASSLDSLNTEAFF.

V and J are TRBV19 and TRBJ1-3; the D gene is possibly TRBD1 (6 bases). CDR1 LNHDA and CDR2 SQIVND come from the germline V gene (reference sequence). The length of the CDR3 is 16 residues. V was trimmed by 2 bases and J by 2 bases, leaving 13 bases between them. The CDR3 sequence: CASSIRIGDTGNTIYF. The CDR3 nucleotides are TGTGCCAGTAGTATACGAATCGGGGACACTGGAAACACCATATATTTT.

This clonotype showed up just once. The chain is built from TRBV7-2 and TRBJ2-2, with 9 positions matching TRBD2. After removal of 1 base from V and 0 bases from J, the junction contained 6 bases not matched to a gene. The CDR3 runs to 18 residues. Germline V gene sequence: CDR1 SGHTA, CDR2 FQGNSA. For the CDR3, the DNA is TGTGCCAGCAGCTTAGGGGCCCTAGCGGGGACGAACACCGGGGAGCTGTTTTTT. It codes for CASSLGALAGTNTGELFF.

This clonotype has just a few counts. CDR3 protein: CASSLSTSPGANVLTF. The DNA for the CDR3 is TGTGCCAGCAGTTTATCAACGTCCCCCGGAGCCAACGTCCTGACTTTC. The chain combines TRBV27 with TRBJ2-6; unclear D gene. There are 16 residues in the CDR3. V was clipped by 0 bases and J by 7 bases, with 13 bases between them. Per germline, CDR1 MNHEY and CDR2 SMNVEV (reference sequence).

By proportion, this clonotype is medium-sized. This chain joins TRBV7-9 and TRBJ2-6, with D possibly TRBD1 on 6 matching bases. Germline lookup yields CDR1 SEHNR and CDR2 FQNEAQ (reference sequence). The CDR3 has 17 amino acids. V shed 5 bases and J shed 0 bases, with 14 bases lying between them. CDR3 DNA: TGTGCCAGCAGCGGAAGGGACATTCCCTCTGGGGCCAACGTCCTGACTTTC. Translation: CASSGRDIPSGANVLTF.